Given below is one TCR beta chain in context. Its specificity is not known. Using a constant-region primer together with ProtoScript II reverse transcriptase, TCR beta cDNA was made from around 500 ng of total RNA. It was through three nested multiplex PCR rounds of slightly modified ARM-PCR that TCR beta libraries arose. The first two PCR rounds, around 11 cycles each, used TRBV1-TRBV30 forward primers and a C-beta reverse primer. TCRdb re-called the multiplex PCR reads through MiXCR, storing one row per CDR3 protein. Among about 320,000 distinct CDR3 sequences listed, about 62% were seen once. Blood RNA was derived from unsorted whole blood, and germline DNA was extracted too. The data originate from a study of tumor-infiltrating lymphocytes in primary liver carcinoma. Looked up from germline, CDR1 is SGHAT and CDR2 is FQDESV (reference sequence). The junction had 5 bases not matched to a gene; V was cut back by 5 bases and J by 0 bases. The CDR3 is 17 residues long.

Study results and caveats: Reduced overlap was seen in tumor-adjacent and tumor-blood pairs versus tumor region pairs.

This clonotype was obtained from a man aged 40-50 years with primary liver carcinoma and hepatitis B virus infection. The chain has TRBV11-1 and TRBJ2-4, with 12 bases fitting TRBD2. Sequencing used peripheral blood. This chain's CDR3 is CASSETSGSPAKNIQYF. The CDR3 DNA follows: TGTGCCAGCAGCGAGACTAGCGGGAGTCCAGCCAAAAACATTCAGTACTTC.